These 23 T cell receptor beta chains were sequenced from one sample in a study of chemoradiotherapy in HPV16-positive cancers (dated by TCRdb to between 2021 and 2023). The library was obtained by the immunoSEQ multiplex PCR assay. The source is immuneACCESS, and TCRdb retained only in-frame sequences with V and J called. Part of the clones is not carried over; for the studies checked, unresolved V genes explain less than half of this, and the remainder is unexplained. The sample includes nearly 850 clones, with about four fifths observed a single time. Clones ranked in the top ten supply 15% of the sample. The sequenced sample was tumor tissue, obtained from a patient who underwent chemoradiotherapy. Every receptor here comes from a human donor with HPV-associated anogenital cancer.

The chain uses TRBV15 and TRBJ1-2, with D possibly matching TRBD1 (6 bases). The CDR3 loop spans 15 amino acids. The ends were cut back, 3 bases at V and 3 bases at J, with 14 bases in the middle. Per the germline V gene, CDR1 is LNHNV and CDR2 is YYDKDF (reference sequence). In DNA form, the CDR3 reads TGTGCCACCAGCAGCGGACGGGGGCAGTACTATGGCTACACCTTC. Protein: CATSSGRGQYYGYTF.

J is TRBJ1-3 and V is TRBV20-1; D is uncertain. This CDR3 is built from 11 residues. The V and J ends lost 6 bases and 3 bases respectively, with 6 bases between them. Germline loops: CDR1 DFQATT, CDR2 SNEGSKA (reference sequence). The CDR3 region is CSALDGNTIYF. The CDR3 nucleotides are TGCAGTGCACTCGATGGAAACACCATATATTTT.

This clone is a singleton in its sample. The genes are TRBV2 and TRBJ2-7; tentative D call: TRBD2 (5 bases). The germline V gene encodes CDR1 SNHLY and CDR2 FYNNEI. The CDR3 runs to 13 residues. The V gene lost 6 bases and the J gene lost 2 bases, with 11 bases spanning the gap. The CDR3 nucleotides are TGTGCCAGCAGACCTGGGGAGCCCTACGAGCAGTACGTC. Its translation: CASRPGEPYEQYV.

This chain connects TRBV10-3 to TRBJ1-5, with TRBD1 identical over 9 bases. Germline values: CDR1 ENHRY, CDR2 SYGVKD. V shed 8 bases, J shed 4 bases, and the junction held 0 bases outside the gene matches. The CDR3 spans 12 residues. The CDR3: CAIGQGNQPQHF. In DNA form, the CDR3 reads TGTGCCATCGGACAGGGGAATCAGCCCCAGCATTTT.

The table lists this clone with a few counts. V and J are TRBV4-3 and TRBJ2-1; D assignment may be TRBD1 or TRBD2 (5 bases each). Trimming removed 1 base from V and 3 bases from J, with 13 bases in between. The CDR3 is 16 amino acids. Germline V gene lookup returns CDR1 LGHNA and CDR2 YSLEER. CDR3 residues: CASSQGRGVRYNEQFF. The CDR3, as DNA: TGCGCCAGCAGCCAAGGAAGGGGAGTGCGCTACAATGAGCAGTTCTTC.

The sample holds a few counts of this clone. This chain joins TRBV10-3 and TRBJ1-2, with D possibly being TRBD1 (5 bases). The CDR3 is 13 amino acids. Germline assignment: CDR1 ENHRY and CDR2 SYGVKD. V lost 5 bases to trimming and J lost 6 bases, with 13 bases between them. CDR3 bases: TGTGCCATCAGTCCGGGGCCCGGAGATGGCTACACCTTC. Translation gives CAISPGPGDGYTF.

V and J are TRBV4-2 and TRBJ2-3; D remains ambiguous. The CDR3 consists of 12 residues. V was shortened by 0 bases and J by 9 bases, with 7 bases between the two germline ends. The germline V gene has CDR1 LGHNA and CDR2 YNFKEQ. The DNA of the CDR3 is TGTGCCAGCAGCCAAGAATCCCCGACGCAGTATTTT. It yields the protein CASSQESPTQYF.

The V call is TRBV7-2, the J call TRBJ1-2; D unresolved. Trimming removed 1 base at V and 1 base at J, with 4 bases between. CDR1 and CDR2 from the germline V gene are SGHTA and FQGNSA. The CDR3 is 13 residues long. The CDR3 reads CASSLGYNYGYTF. CDR3 bases: TGTGCCAGCAGCTTAGGATATAACTATGGCTACACCTTC.

CDR3 DNA sequence: TGCGCCAGCAGCCCCGGTAACACTGAAGCTTTCTTT. Protein product: CASSPGNTEAFF. This chain links TRBV4-3 with TRBJ1-1, with D unresolved. The CDR3 consists of 12 residues. Trimming left V 4 bases short and J 2 bases short, with 5 bases between. CDR1 and CDR2 (germline): LGHNA, YSLEER.

The chain combines TRBV28 with TRBJ2-1, with 7 bases matching TRBD1. The CDR3 totals 15 residues. Trimming at V came to 6 bases and at J to 7 bases, leaving 12 bases not matched to a gene. Germline V gene data show CDR1 as MDHEN and CDR2 as SYDVKM. CDR3 nucleotide sequence: TGTGCCAGCAGCCCCCCTGGGACAGCCGCTAATGAGCAGTTCTTC. This encodes CASSPPGTAANEQFF.

CDR3 sequence (DNA): TGTGCCAGCAGCGTCCATAGCGGAAGCACAGATACGCAGTATTTT. Translating it yields CASSVHSGSTDTQYF. V gene TRBV7-2 combines with J gene TRBJ2-3; the D gene is possibly TRBD2 (6 bases). V was shortened by 5 bases and J by 0 bases, with 12 bases between the two germline ends. CDR3 length equals 15 residues. Germline lookup yields CDR1 SGHTA and CDR2 FQGNSA.

With respect to this clone: A read error may be the cause here, since a much bigger clone is one base away. This chain connects TRBV5-2 to TRBJ2-3; the table calls TRBD2, which could not be checked here. TRBV5-2 is an annotated pseudogene. The CDR3 has 18 amino acids. CDR3 residues: CASSQELQASGATDTQYF. The CDR3 DNA sequence: TGTGCCAGCAGCCAAGAGCTTCAGGCTAGCGGGGCCACAGATACGCAGTATTTT.

J is TRBJ1-5 and V is TRBV27, with TRBD1 matching 9 bases. The CDR3 totals 19 residues. Germline CDR1 MNHEY, CDR2 SMNVEV (reference sequence). V gave up 6 bases and J gave up 0 bases; unmatched junction bases: 15. Written as DNA, the CDR3 is TGTGCCAGCAGACGTACCTCCGGGACAGGGTCATATAGCAATCAGCCCCAGCATTTT. Protein sequence: CASRRTSGTGSYSNQPQHF.

This clone was picked up a small number of times. The chain employs TRBV30 and TRBJ2-2, with 15 bases fitting TRBD2. The CDR3 spans 18 residues. With 4 bases clipped from V and 4 bases from J, the junction kept 10 bases outside the gene matches. Germline lookup yields CDR1 GTSNPN and CDR2 SVGIG (reference sequence). The CDR3 sequence is CAWTLQGGLAGGTGELFF. The CDR3 nucleotides read TGTGCCTGGACCCTTCAAGGGGGACTAGCGGGAGGCACCGGGGAGCTGTTTTTT. Looking up the rest from reference TRBV30 and TRBJ2-2 gives the full variable domain: SQTIHQWPATLVQPVGSPLSLECTVEGTSNPNLYWYRQAAGRGLQLLFYSVGIGQISSEVPQNLSASRPQDRQFILSSKKLLLSDSGFYLCAWTLQGGLAGGTGELFFGEGSRLTVL.

This clone was seen only a few times. The chain is built from TRBV28 and TRBJ2-7, with TRBD1 matching over 8 bases. CDR3 size: 15 residues. Germline CDR1 reads MDHEN; CDR2 reads SYDVKM. V was clipped by 6 bases and J by 0 bases; unmatched bases: 7. The CDR3: CASRDRGTLSYEQYF. DNA of the CDR3: TGTGCCAGCAGAGACAGGGGAACCCTCTCCTACGAGCAGTACTTC.

The rearrangement links TRBV6-5 to TRBJ1-1, with 7 bases fitting TRBD1. The V gene end was trimmed by 0 bases and the J gene end by 5 bases; junction bases not matched to a gene: 6. Germline assignment: CDR1 MNHEY and CDR2 SVGAGI. The CDR3 loop spans 15 amino acids. This chain's CDR3 is CASSYSGQIATEAFF. The CDR3 nucleotides are TGTGCCAGCAGTTACTCGGGACAGATCGCAACTGAAGCTTTCTTT.

The CDR3 loop is CASSRLLGQAGGLDEQFF. In DNA, the CDR3 is TGCGCCAGCAGCCGCTTGTTGGGGCAGGCGGGAGGGTTGGATGAGCAGTTCTTC. The genes are TRBV5-1 and TRBJ2-1; 9 bases fit TRBD2. V lost 4 bases and J lost 8; bases outside the gene matches: 19. Germline V gene sequence: CDR1 SGHRS, CDR2 YFSETQ. CDR3 size: 18 residues.

The CDR3 nucleotides read TGTGCCAGCAGCGCTACAGGGTACCAAGAGACCCAGTACTTC. Its translation: CASSATGYQETQYF. The chain recombines TRBV9 with TRBJ2-5; D perhaps matches TRBD1 (6 bases). V lost 3 bases, J lost 0 bases, and 9 bases lay in between. The CDR3 spans 14 residues. Per the germline V gene, CDR1 is SGDLS and CDR2 is YYNGEE.

This clone is large (0.1 to 1%) by share. The chain is built from TRBV5-8 and TRBJ2-7, with D possibly TRBD1 on 6 matching bases. The V end lost 3 bases, the J end lost 10 bases, and 14 bases lay between the germline ends. Germline assignment: CDR1 SGHTS and CDR2 YDEGEE. This CDR3 has 12 amino acids. Here the CDR3 reads CASSYTGLEQYF. The CDR3 DNA is TGTGCCAGCAGCTATACAGGGTTAGAACAGTACTTC.

This rearrangement joins TRBV15 to TRBJ1-2, with TRBD1 matching 7 bases. V was pared by 5 bases and J by 4 bases, with 10 bases of the junction left unmatched. The CDR3 extends over 15 amino acids. Germline assignment: CDR1 LNHNV and CDR2 YYDKDF (reference sequence). CDR3 in amino acids: CATSANRGLGYGYTF. CDR3 bases: TGTGCCACCAGCGCAAACAGGGGTTTAGGCTATGGCTACACCTTC.

The sample holds a few counts of this clone. The V gene is TRBV28, the J gene TRBJ1-2; D possibly corresponds to TRBD1 (6 bases). The CDR3 length is 12 residues. Between the trimmed V and J ends, which lost 9 bases and 2 bases, there was a span of 10 bases. The germline V gene has CDR1 MDHEN and CDR2 SYDVKM. In DNA, the CDR3 is TGTGCCAGTACAGGGCTGAACTATGGCTACACCTTC. This sequence encodes CASTGLNYGYTF.

This clone has a single count. The chain links TRBV11-3 to TRBJ1-3; D is possibly TRBD1 (5 bases). There are 14 residues in the CDR3. V lost 5 bases to trimming and J lost 3 bases, with 11 bases between them. The germline V gene has CDR1 SGHNT and CDR2 YENEEA. The CDR3 DNA sequence: TGTGCCAGCAGCCGGGGGTTCCTTGGAAACACCATATATTTT. Its protein is CASSRGFLGNTIYF. The full variable domain, in which reference TRBV11-3 and TRBJ1-3 provide the parts outside the CDR3, is EAGVVQSPRYKIIEKKQPVAFWCNPISGHNTLYWYLQNLGQGPELLIRYENEEAVDDSQLPKDRFSAERLKGVDSTLKIQPAELGDSAVYLCASSRGFLGNTIYFGEGSWLTVV.

The V call is TRBV14, the J call TRBJ2-7; the match to TRBD2 covers 8 bases. With V trimmed by 3 bases and J by 3 bases, 4 bases remained unmatched. Germline lookup yields CDR1 SGHDN and CDR2 FVKESK. This CDR3 spans 14 amino acids. CDR3 sequence reads: CASSQYSGVYEQYF. The CDR3, as DNA: TGTGCCAGCAGCCAGTATAGCGGGGTCTACGAGCAGTACTTC.